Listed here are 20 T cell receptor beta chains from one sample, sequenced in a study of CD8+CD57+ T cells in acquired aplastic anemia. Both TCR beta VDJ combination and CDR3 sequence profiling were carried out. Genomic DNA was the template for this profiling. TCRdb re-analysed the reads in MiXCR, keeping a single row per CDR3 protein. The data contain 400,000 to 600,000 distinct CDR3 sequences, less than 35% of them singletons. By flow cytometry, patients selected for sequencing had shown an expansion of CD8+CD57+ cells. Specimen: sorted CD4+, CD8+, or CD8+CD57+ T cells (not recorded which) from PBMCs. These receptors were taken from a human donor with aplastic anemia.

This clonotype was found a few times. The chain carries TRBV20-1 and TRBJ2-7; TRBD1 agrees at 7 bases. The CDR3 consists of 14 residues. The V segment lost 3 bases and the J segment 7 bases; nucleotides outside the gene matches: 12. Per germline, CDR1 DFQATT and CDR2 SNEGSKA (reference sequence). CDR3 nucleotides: TGCAGTGCTAGCCCGACAGGGATCCCTGAAGAGCAGTACTTC. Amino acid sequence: CSASPTGIPEEQYF.

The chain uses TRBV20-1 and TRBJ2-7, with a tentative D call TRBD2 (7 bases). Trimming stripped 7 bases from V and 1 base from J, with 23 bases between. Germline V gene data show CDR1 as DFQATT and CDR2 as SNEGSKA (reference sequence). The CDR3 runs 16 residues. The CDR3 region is CSVLSAGAVRSYEQYF. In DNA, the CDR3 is TGCAGTGTTTTGTCGGCGGGGGCGGTAAGGTCCTACGAGCAGTACTTC.

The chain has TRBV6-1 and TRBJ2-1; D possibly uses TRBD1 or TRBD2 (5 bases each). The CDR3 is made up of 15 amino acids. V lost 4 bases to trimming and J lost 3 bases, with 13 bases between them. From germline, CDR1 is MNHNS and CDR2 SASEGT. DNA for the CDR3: TGTGCCAGCAGTGTGGGGGTAGGGTTCTACAATGAGCAGTTCTTC. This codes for CASSVGVGFYNEQFF.

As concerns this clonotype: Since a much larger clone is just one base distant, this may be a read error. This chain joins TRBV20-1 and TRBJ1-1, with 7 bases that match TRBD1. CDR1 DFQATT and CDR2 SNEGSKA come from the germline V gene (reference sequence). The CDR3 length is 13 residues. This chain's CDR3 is CSAWGQSNTEALF. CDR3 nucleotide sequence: TGCAGTGCTTGGGGACAGTCGAACACTGAAGCTCTCTTT.

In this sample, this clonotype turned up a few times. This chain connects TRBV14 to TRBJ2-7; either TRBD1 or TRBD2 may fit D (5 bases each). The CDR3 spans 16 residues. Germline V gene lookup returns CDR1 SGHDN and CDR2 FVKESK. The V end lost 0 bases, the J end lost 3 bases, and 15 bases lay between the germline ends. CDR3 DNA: TGTGCCAGCAGCCAAGACTGCCCCGGGACGGTCTACGAGCAGTACTTC. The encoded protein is CASSQDCPGTVYEQYF.

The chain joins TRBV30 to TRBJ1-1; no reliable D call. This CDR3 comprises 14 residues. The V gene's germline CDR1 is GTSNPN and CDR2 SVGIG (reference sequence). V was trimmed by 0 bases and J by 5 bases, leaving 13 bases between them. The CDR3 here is CAWSVPGRRTEAFF. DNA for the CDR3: TGTGCCTGGAGTGTACCCGGGAGGCGAACTGAAGCTTTCTTT.

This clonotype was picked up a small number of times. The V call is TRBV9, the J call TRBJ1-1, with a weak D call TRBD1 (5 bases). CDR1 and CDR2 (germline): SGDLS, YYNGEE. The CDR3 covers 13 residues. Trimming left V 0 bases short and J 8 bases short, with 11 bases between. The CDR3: CASSVGDGGEAFF. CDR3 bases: TGTGCCAGCAGCGTAGGAGACGGGGGGGAAGCTTTCTTT.

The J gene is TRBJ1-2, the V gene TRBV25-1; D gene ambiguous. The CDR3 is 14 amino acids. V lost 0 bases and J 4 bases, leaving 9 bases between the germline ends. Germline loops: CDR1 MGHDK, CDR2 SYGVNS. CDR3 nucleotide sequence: TGTGCCAGCAGTGAATATTCTAAATCCTATGGCTACACCTTC. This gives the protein CASSEYSKSYGYTF.

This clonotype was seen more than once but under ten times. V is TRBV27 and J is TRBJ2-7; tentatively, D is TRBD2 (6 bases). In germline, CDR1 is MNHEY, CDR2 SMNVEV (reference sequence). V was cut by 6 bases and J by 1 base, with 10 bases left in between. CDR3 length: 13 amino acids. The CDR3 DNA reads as TGTGCCAGCAGATGGGGGGATTCCTACGAGCAGTACTTC. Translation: CASRWGDSYEQYF.

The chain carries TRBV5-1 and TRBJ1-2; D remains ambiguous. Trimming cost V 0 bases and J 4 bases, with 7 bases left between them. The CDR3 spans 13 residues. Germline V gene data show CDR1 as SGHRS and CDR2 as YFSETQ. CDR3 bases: TGCGCCAGCAGCTTGGAGGCCCCCTATGGCTACACCTTC. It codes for CASSLEAPYGYTF.

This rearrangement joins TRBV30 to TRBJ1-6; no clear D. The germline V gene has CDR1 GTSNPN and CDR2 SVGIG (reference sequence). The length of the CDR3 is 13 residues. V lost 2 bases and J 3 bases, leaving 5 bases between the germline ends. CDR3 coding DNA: TGTGCCTGGAGTCGGATCTATAATTCACCCCTCCACTTT. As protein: CAWSRIYNSPLHF.

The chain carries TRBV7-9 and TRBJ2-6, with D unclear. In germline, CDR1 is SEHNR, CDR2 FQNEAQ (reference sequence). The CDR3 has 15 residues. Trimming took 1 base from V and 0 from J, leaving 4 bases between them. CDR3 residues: CASSLESSGANVLTF. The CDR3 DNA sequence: TGTGCCAGCAGCTTAGAGAGCTCTGGGGCCAACGTCCTGACTTTC.

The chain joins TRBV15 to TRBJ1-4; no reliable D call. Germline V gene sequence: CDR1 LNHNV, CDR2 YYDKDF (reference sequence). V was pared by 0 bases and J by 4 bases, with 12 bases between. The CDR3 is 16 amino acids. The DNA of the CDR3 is TGTGCCACCAGCAGAGATATGGGCAGTCTTAATGAAAAACTGTTTTTT. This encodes CATSRDMGSLNEKLFF.

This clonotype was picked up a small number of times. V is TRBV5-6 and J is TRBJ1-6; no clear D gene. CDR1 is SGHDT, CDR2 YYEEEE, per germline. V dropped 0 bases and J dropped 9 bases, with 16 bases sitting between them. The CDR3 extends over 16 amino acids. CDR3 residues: CASSLEVAAGLSPLHF. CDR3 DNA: TGTGCCAGCAGCTTGGAGGTAGCGGCAGGACTTTCACCCCTCCACTTT.

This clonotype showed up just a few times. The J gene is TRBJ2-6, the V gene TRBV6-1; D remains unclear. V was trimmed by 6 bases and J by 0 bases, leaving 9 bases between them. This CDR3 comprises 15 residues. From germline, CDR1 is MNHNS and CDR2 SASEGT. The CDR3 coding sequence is TGTGCCAGCAGCTCGATCGGCTCTGGGGCCAACGTCCTGACTTTC. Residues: CASSSIGSGANVLTF.

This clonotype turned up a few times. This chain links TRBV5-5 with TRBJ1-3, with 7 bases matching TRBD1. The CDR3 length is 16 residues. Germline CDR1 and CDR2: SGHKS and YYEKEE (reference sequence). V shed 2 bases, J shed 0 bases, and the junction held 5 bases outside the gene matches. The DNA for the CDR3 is TGTGCCAGCAGCTTTGGGACAGCCAACTCTGGAAACACCATATATTTT. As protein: CASSFGTANSGNTIYF.

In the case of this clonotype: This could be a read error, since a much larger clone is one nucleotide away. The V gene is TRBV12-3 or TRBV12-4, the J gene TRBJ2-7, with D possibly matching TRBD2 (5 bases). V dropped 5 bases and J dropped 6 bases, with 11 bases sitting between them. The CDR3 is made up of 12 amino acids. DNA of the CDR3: TGTGCCAGCAGTACCCGACGGGGCGAGCAGTACTTC. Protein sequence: CASSTRRGEQYF.

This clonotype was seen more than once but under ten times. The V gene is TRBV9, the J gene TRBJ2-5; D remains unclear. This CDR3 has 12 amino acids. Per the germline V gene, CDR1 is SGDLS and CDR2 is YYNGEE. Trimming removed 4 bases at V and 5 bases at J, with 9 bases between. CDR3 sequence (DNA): TGTGCCAGCAGCCCGATGGCGGAGACCCAGTACTTC. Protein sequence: CASSPMAETQYF.

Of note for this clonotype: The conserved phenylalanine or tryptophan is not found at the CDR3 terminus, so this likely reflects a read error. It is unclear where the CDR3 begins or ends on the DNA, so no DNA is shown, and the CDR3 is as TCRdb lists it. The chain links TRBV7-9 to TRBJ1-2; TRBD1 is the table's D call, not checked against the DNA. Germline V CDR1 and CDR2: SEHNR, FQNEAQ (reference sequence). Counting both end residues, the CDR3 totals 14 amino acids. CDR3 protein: CASSLLATEGASTS.

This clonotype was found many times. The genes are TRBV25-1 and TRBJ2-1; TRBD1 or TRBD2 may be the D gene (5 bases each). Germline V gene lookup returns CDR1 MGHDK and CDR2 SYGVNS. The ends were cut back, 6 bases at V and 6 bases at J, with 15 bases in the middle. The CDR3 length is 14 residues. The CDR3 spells CASRDSGRANEQFF. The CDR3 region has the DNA TGTGCCAGCAGGGACTCGGGACGAGCCAATGAGCAGTTCTTC.